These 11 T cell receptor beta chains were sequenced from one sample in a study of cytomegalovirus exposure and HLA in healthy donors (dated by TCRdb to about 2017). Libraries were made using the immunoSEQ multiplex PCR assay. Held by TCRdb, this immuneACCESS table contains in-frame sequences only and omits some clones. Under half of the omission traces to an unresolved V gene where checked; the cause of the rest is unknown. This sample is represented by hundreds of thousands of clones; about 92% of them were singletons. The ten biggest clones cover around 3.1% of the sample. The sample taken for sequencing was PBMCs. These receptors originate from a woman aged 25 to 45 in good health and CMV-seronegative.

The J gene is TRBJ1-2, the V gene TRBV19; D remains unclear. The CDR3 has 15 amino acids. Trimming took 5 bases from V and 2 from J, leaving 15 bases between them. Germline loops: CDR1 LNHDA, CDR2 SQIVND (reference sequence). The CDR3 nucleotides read TGTGCCAGTAGTGCTCGGGGAAACCTAAACTATGGCTACACCTTC. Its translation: CASSARGNLNYGYTF.

The CDR3 sequence is CASSSLETSGSGYEQFF. CDR3 nucleotides: TGTGCCAGCAGTTCACTGGAGACTAGCGGGAGTGGATATGAGCAGTTCTTC. The chain joins TRBV27 to TRBJ2-1, with TRBD2 identical over 12 bases. Germline assignment: CDR1 MNHEY and CDR2 SMNVEV (reference sequence). The CDR3 sequence is 17 residues long. V lost 4 bases to trimming and J lost 8 bases; unmatched junction nucleotides: 12.

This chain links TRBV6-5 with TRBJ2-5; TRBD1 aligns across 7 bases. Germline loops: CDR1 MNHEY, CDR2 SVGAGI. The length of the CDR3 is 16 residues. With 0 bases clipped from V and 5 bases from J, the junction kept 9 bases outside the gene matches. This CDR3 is CASSYSIQGLGETQYF. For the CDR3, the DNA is TGTGCCAGCAGTTACTCGATACAGGGGCTGGGGGAGACCCAGTACTTC.

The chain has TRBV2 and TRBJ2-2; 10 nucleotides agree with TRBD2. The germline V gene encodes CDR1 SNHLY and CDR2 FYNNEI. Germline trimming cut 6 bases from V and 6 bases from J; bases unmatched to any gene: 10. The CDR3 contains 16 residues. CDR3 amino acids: CASRALAGDNSGELFF. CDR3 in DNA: TGTGCCAGCAGGGCCCTAGCGGGAGACAATTCCGGGGAGCTGTTTTTT.

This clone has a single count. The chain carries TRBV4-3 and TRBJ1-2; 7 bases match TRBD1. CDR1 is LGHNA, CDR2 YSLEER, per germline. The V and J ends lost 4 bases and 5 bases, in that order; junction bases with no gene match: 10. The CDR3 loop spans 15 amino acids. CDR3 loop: CASSRKGTAQYGYTF. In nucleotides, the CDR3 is TGCGCCAGCAGCCGGAAGGGGACAGCCCAATATGGCTACACCTTC.

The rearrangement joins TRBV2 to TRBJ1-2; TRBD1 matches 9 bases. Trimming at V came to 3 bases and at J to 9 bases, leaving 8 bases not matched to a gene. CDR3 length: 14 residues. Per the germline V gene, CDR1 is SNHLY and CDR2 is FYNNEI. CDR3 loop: CASSDGTGRFRYTF. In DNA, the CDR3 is TGTGCCAGCAGTGATGGGACAGGGAGATTTCGCTACACCTTC. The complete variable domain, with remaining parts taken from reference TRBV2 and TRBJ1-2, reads EPEVTQTPSHQVTQMGQEVILRCVPISNHLYFYWYRQILGQKVEFLVSFYNNEISEKSEIFDDQFSVERPDGSNFTLKIRSTKLEDSAMYFCASSDGTGRFRYTFGSGTRLTVV.

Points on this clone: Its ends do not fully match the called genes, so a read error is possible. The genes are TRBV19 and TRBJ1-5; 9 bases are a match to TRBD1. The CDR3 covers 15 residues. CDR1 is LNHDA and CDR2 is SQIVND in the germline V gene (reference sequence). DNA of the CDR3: TGTGCCAGCAGTACTCGGGACAGGGTGAATCAGCCCCAGCATTTT. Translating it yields CASSTRDRVNQPQHF.

CDR3 sequence: CASSQVGTGQNGYTF. The DNA of the CDR3 is TGTGCCAGCAGCCAAGTTGGGACAGGTCAAAACGGCTACACCTTC. The genes are TRBV4-2 and TRBJ1-2, with 8 nucleotides matching TRBD1. J gave up 8 bases and V 1 base, and 9 bases lay outside the gene matches. CDR1 is LGHNA and CDR2 is YNFKEQ in the germline V gene. The CDR3 is 15 amino acids.

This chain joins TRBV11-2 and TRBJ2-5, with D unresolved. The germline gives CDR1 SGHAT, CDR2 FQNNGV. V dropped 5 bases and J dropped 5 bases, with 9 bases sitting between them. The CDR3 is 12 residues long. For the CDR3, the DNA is TGTGCCAGCAGCCCCTGGCGGGAGACCCAGTACTTC. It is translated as CASSPWRETQYF.

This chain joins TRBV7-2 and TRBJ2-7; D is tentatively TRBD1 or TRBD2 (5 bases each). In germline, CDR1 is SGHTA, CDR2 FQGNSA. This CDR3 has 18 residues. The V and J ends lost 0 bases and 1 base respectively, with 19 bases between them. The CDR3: CASSLAPSGAAKSYEQYF. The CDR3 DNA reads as TGTGCCAGCAGCTTAGCCCCCTCCGGGGCAGCGAAATCCTACGAGCAGTACTTC. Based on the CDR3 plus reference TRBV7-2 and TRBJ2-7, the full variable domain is GAGVSQSPSNKVTEKGKDVELRCDPISGHTALYWYRQSLGQGLEFLIYFQGNSAPDKSGLPSDRFSAERTGGSVSTLTIQRTQQEDSAVYLCASSLAPSGAAKSYEQYFGPGTRLTVT.

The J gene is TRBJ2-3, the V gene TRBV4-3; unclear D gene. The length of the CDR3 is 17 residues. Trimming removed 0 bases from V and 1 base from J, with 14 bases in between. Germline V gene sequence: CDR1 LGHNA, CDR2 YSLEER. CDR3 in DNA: TGCGCCAGCAGCCAAGAACACTACAGCCTACGCACAGATACGCAGTATTTT. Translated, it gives CASSQEHYSLRTDTQYF.